This T cell receptor (beta chain) stems from a study of blood T cells in healthy people across ages. This clonotype showed up many times. Using a J-beta primer mix together with a sample-barcoded 5' primer, a second PCR was run for about 7 to 12 cycles. TCRdb ran MiXCR on the 5' RACE reads and lists one entry per CDR3 protein. The repertoire holds approximately 960,000 distinct CDR3 sequences, with 25% to 35% as singletons. Germline assignment: CDR1 SEHNR and CDR2 FQNEAQ (reference sequence). V was clipped by 0 bases and J by 4 bases, with 7 bases between them. CDR3 length: 14 amino acids. The data also belong to a second study, concerning T cells of mothers and their children. That work contributes: Six children, together with their three healthy Caucasian mothers, made up the donors.

The specimen was blood. The receptor was derived from a woman in her forties in good health. The rearrangement joins TRBV7-9 to TRBJ2-1; D ambiguous. The CDR3 sequence: CASSLAYQYNEQFF. The CDR3 DNA follows: TGTGCCAGCAGCTTAGCATACCAGTACAATGAGCAGTTCTTC.